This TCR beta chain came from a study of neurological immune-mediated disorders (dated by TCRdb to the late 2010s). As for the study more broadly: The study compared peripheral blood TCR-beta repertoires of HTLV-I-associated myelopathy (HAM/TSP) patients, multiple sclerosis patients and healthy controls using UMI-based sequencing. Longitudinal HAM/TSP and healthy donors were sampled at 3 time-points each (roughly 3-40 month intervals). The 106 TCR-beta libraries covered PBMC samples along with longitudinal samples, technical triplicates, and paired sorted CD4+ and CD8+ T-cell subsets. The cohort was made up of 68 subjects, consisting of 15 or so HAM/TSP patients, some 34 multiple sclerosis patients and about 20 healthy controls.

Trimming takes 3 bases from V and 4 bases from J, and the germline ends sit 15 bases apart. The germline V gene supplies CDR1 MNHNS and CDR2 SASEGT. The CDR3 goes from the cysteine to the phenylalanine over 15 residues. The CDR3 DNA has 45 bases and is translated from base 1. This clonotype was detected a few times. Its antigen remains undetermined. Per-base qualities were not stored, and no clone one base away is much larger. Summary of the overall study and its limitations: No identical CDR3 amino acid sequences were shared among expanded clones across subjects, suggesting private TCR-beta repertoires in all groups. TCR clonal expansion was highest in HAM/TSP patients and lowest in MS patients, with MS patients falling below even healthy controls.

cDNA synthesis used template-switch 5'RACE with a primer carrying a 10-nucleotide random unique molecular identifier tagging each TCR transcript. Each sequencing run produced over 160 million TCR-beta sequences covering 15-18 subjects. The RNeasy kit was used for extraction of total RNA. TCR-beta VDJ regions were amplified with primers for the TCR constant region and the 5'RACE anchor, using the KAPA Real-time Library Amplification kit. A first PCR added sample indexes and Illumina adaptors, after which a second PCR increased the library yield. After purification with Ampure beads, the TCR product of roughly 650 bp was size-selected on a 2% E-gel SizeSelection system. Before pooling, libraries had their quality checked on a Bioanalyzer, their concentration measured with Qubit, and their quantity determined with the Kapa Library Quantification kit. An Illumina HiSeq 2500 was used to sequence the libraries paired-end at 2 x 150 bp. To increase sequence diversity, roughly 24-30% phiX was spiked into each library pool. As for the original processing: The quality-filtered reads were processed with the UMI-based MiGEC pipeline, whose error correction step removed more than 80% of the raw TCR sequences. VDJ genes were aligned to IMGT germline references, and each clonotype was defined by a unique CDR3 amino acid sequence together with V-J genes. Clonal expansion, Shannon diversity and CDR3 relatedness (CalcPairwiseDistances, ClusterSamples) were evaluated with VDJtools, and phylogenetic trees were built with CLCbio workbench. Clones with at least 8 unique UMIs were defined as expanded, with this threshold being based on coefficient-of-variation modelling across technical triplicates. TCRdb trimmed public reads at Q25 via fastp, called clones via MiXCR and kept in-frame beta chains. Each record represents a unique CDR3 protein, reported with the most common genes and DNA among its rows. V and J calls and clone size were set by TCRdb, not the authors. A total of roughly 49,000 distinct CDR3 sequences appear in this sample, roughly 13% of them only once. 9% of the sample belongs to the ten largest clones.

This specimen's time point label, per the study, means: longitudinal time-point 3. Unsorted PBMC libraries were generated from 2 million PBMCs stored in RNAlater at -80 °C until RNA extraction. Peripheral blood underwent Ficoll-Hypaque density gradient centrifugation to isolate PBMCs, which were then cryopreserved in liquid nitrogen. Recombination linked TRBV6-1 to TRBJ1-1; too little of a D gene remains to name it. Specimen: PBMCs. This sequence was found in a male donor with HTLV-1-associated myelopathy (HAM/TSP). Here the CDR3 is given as CASSDIKWVGTEAFF. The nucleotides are TGTGCCAGCAGTGACATCAAATGGGTGGGCACTGAAGCTTTCTTT.